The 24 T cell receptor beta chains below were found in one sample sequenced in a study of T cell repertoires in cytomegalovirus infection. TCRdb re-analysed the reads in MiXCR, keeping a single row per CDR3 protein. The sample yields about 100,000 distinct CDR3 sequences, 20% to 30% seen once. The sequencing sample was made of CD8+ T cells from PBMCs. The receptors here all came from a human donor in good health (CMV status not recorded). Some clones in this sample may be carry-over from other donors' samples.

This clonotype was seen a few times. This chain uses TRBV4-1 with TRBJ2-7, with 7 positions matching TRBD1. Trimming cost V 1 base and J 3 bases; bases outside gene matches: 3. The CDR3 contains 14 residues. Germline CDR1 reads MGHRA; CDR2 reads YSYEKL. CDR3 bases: TGCGCCAGCAGCCAAGCCGGGACAGACTACGAGCAGTACTTC. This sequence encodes CASSQAGTDYEQYF.

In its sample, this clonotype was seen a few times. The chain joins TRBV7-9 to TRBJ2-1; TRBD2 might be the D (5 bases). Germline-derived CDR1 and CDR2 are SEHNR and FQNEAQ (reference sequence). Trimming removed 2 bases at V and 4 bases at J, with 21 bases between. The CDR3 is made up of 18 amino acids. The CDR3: CASSLSNPGPGGYNEQFF. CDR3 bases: TGTGCCAGCAGCTTATCGAACCCGGGCCCAGGAGGATACAATGAGCAGTTCTTC.

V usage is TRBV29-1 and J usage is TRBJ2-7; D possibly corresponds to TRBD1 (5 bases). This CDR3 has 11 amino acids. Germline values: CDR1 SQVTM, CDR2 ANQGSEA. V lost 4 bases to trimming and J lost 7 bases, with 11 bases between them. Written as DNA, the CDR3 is TGCAGCGTTGCCAGGGTCGGTGAGCAGTACTTC. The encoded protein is CSVARVGEQYF.

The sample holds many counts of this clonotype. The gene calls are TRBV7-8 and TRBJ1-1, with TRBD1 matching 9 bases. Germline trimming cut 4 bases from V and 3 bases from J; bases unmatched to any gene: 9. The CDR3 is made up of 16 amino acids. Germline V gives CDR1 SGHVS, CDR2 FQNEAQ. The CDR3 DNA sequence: TGTGCCAGCAGCTCCCGGACAGGGGAAGGTTACACTGAAGCTTTCTTT. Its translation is CASSSRTGEGYTEAFF.

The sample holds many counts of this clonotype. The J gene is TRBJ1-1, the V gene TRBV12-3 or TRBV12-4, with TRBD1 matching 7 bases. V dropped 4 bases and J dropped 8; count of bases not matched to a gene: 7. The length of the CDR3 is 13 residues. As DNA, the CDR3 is TGTGCCAGCAGTTCGGGACAGAGAAACGAAGCTTTCTTT. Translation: CASSSGQRNEAFF.

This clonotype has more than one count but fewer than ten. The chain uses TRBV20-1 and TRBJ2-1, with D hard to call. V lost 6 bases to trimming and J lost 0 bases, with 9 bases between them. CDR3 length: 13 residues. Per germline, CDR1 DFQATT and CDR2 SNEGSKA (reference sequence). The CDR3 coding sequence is TGCAGTGCGGGGTCCCCCTCCTACAATGAGCAGTTCTTC. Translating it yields CSAGSPSYNEQFF.

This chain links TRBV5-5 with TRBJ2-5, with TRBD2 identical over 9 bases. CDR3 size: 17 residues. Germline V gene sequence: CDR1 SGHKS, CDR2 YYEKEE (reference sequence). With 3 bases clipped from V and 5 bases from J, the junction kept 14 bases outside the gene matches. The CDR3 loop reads CASSSGLAITQGETQYF. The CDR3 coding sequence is TGTGCCAGCAGCTCCGGACTAGCGATAACCCAGGGGGAGACCCAGTACTTC.

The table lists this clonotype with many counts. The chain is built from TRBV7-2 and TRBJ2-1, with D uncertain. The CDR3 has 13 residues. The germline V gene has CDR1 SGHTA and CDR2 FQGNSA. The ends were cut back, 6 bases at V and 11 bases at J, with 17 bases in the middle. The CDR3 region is CASRSPVDGKQFF. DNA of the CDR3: TGTGCCAGCAGGTCGCCGGTCGACGGAAAGCAGTTCTTC.

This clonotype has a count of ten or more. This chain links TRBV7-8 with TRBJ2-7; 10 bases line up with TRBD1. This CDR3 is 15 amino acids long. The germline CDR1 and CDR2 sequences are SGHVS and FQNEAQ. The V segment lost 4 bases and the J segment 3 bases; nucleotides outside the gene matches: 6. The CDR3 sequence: CASSYGTGDLYEQYF. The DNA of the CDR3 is TGTGCCAGCAGCTATGGGACAGGGGATCTCTACGAGCAGTACTTC.

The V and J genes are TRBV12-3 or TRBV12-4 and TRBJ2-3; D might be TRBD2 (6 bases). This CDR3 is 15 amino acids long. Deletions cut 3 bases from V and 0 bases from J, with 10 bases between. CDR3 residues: CASSFRGTSTDTQYF. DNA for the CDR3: TGTGCCAGCAGTTTTCGAGGGACTAGCACAGATACGCAGTATTTT.

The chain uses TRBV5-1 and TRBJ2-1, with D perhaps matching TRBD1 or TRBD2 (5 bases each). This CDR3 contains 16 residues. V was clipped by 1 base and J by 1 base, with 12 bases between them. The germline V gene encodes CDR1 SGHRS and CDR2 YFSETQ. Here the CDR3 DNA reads TGCGCCAGCAGCTTGTGGGGCTCGGGGTCCTACAATGAGCAGTTCTTC. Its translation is CASSLWGSGSYNEQFF. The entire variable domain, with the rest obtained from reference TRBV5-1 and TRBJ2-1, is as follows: KAGVTQTPRYLIKTRGQQVTLSCSPISGHRSVSWYQQTPGQGLQFLFEYFSETQRNKGNFPGRFSGRQFSNSRSEMNVSTLELGDSALYLCASSLWGSGSYNEQFFGPGTRLTVL.

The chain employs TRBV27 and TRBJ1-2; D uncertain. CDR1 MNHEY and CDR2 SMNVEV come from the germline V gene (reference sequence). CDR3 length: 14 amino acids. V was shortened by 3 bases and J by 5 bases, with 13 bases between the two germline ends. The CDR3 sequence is CASSLSGVGYGYTF. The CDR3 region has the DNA TGTGCCAGCAGTTTGTCCGGAGTAGGGTATGGCTACACCTTC.

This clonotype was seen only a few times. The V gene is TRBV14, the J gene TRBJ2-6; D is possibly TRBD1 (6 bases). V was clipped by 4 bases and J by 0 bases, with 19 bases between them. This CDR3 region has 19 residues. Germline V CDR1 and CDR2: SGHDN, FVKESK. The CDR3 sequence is CASSPRLSGAGSGANVLTF. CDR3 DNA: TGTGCCAGCAGCCCCCGCTTGTCAGGGGCCGGCTCTGGGGCCAACGTCCTGACTTTC.

The CDR3 nucleotides are TGTGCCAGCAGTTACTCAGAGCGGGGGGGCTTGGGTGAGCAGTTCTTC. Translating it yields CASSYSERGGLGEQFF. This chain connects TRBV6-6 to TRBJ2-1; TRBD2 agrees at 10 bases. The germline V gene encodes CDR1 MNHNY and CDR2 SVGAGI (reference sequence). V lost 0 bases to trimming and J lost 9 bases; unmatched junction nucleotides: 8. The CDR3 extends over 16 amino acids.

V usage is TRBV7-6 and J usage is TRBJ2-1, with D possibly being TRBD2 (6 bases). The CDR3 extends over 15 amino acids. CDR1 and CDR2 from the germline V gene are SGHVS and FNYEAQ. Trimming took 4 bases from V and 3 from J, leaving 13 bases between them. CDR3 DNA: TGTGCCAGCAGCTCGCGTCGGGGGAACTACAATGAGCAGTTCTTC. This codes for CASSSRRGNYNEQFF.

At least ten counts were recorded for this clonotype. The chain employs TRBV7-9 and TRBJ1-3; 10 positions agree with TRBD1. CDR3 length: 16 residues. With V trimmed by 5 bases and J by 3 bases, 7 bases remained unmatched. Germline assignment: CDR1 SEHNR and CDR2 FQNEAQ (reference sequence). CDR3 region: CASSTHRDRGGNTIYF. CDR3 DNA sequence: TGTGCCAGCAGCACCCACCGGGACAGGGGTGGAAACACCATATATTTT.

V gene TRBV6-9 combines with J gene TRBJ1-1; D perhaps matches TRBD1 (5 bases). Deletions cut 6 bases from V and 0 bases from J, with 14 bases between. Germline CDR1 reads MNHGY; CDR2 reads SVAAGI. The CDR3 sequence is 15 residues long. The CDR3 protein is CASRPDNLLNTEAFF. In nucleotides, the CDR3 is TGTGCCAGCAGACCGGACAACCTATTGAACACTGAAGCTTTCTTT.

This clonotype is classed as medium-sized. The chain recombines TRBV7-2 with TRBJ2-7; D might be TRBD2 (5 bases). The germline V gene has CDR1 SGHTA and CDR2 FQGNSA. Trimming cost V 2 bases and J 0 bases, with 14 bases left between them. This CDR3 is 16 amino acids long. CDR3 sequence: CASSLWASSSSYEQYF. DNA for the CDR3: TGTGCCAGCAGCTTATGGGCTAGCTCGAGCTCCTACGAGCAGTACTTC.

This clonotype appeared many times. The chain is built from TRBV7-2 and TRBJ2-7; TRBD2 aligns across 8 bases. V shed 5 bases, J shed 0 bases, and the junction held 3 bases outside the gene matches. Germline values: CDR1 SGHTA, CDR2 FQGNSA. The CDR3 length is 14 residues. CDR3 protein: CASSGTSGSYEQYF. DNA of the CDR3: TGTGCCAGCAGCGGCACTAGCGGCTCCTACGAGCAGTACTTC.

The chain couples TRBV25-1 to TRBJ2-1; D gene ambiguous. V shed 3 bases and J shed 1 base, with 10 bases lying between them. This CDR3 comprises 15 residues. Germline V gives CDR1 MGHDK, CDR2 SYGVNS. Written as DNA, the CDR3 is TGTGCCAGCAGTGACATAACACGATCCTACAATGAGCAGTTCTTC. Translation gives CASSDITRSYNEQFF.

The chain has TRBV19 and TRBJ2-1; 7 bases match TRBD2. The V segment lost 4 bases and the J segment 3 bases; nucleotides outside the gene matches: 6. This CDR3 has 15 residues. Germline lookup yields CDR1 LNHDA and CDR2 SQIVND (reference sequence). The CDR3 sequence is CASSRSLADYNEQFF. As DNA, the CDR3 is TGTGCCAGTAGTAGAAGCCTAGCGGACTACAATGAGCAGTTCTTC.

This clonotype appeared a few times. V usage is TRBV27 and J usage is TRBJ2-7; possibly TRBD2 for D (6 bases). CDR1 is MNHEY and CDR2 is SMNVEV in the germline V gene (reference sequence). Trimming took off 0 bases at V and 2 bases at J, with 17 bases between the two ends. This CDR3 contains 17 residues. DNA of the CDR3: TGTGCCAGCAGTTTATCGGCCCTCGGGAGACCCCCCTACGAGCAGTACTTC. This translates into CASSLSALGRPPYEQYF.

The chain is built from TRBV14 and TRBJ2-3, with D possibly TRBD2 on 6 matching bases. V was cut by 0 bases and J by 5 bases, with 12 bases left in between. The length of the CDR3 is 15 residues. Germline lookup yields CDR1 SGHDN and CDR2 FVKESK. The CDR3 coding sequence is TGTGCCAGCAGCCAAGAGGGGCGGGGAGGAGATACGCAGTATTTT. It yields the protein CASSQEGRGGDTQYF.

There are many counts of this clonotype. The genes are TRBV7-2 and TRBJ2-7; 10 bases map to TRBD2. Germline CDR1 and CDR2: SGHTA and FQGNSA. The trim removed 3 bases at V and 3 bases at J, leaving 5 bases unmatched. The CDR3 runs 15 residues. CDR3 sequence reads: CASSFVAGGHYEQYF. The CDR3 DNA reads TGTGCCAGCAGCTTTGTAGCGGGAGGACACTACGAGCAGTACTTC.